Each of the 14 T cell receptor beta chains below was sequenced from the same sample in a study of CD8 T cells in Susac syndrome. Reverse transcription of 0.5 to 1 ug RNA was performed with random hexamers. TCRdb called the immunoSEQ multiplex PCR reads again in MiXCR, with one record for every CDR3 protein. The sample holds 80,000 or so distinct CDR3 sequences, about 96% seen once. Material: CD8+ T cells from PBMCs. The receptors here all came from a human donor with Susac syndrome.

The chain employs TRBV20-1 and TRBJ2-7; the match to TRBD2 covers 11 bases. CDR1 DFQATT and CDR2 SNEGSKA come from the germline V gene (reference sequence). This CDR3 comprises 16 residues. V dropped 3 bases and J dropped 2; count of bases not matched to a gene: 9. CDR3 DNA sequence: TGCAGTGCTAGGGTTCATAGCGGGAGGGCCCCCTACGAGCAGTACTTC. It codes for CSARVHSGRAPYEQYF.

The chain carries TRBV20-1 and TRBJ2-7; no definite D call. CDR1 DFQATT and CDR2 SNEGSKA come from the germline V gene (reference sequence). CDR3 length: 13 residues. V lost 0 bases to trimming and J lost 6 bases, with 12 bases between them. The CDR3: CSARERARVEQYV. For the CDR3, the DNA is TGCAGTGCTAGAGAGAGAGCCCGGGTCGAGCAGTACGTC.

The J gene is TRBJ2-1, the V gene TRBV24-1; D is uncertain. The CDR3 contains 15 residues. V lost 3 bases to trimming and J lost 5 bases, with 13 bases between them. The V gene's germline CDR1 is KGHDR and CDR2 SFDVKD. The CDR3: CATSDPRTTDNEQFF. The CDR3 bases are TGTGCCACCAGTGATCCTCGTACCACCGACAATGAGCAGTTCTTC.

As DNA, the CDR3 is TGCGCCAGCAGCCCGACATCGGGGCGGGAGCAGTTCTTC. The encoded protein is CASSPTSGREQFF. The genes are TRBV4-3 and TRBJ2-1; D is tentatively TRBD1 or TRBD2 (5 bases each). Looked up from germline, CDR1 is LGHNA and CDR2 is YSLEER. CDR3 size: 13 residues. The V and J ends lost 4 bases and 10 bases respectively, with 14 bases between them.

The rearrangement joins TRBV18 to TRBJ2-7; no reliable D call. Trimming removed 6 bases at V and 2 bases at J, with 11 bases between. CDR1 and CDR2 from the germline V gene are KGHSH and LQKENI. The CDR3 runs 13 residues. The CDR3 protein is CASSPEWAYEQYF. CDR3 in DNA: TGTGCCAGCTCCCCGGAATGGGCCTACGAGCAGTACTTC.

The V call is TRBV29-1, the J call TRBJ2-3; 7 nucleotides agree with TRBD2. The ends lost 3 bases at V and 4 bases at J; junction bases unmatched: 10. The length of the CDR3 is 15 residues. The germline V gene has CDR1 SQVTM and CDR2 ANQGSEA. In DNA form, the CDR3 reads TGCAGCGTTGATGGTCCAGCGGGAAACGCAGATACGCAGTATTTT. Translated, it gives CSVDGPAGNADTQYF.

This rearrangement joins TRBV13 to TRBJ2-7; either TRBD1 or TRBD2 may fit D (5 bases each). V lost 0 bases to trimming and J lost 1 base, with 16 bases between them. Germline V CDR1 and CDR2: PRHDT, FYEKMQ (reference sequence). The CDR3 is 17 residues long. The CDR3 DNA reads TGTGCCAGCAGCTTAGGTATACGAGGGGCCAGTTCCTACGAGCAGTACTTC. Translating gives CASSLGIRGASSYEQYF. Looking up the rest from reference TRBV13 and TRBJ2-7 gives the full variable domain: AAGVIQSPRHLIKEKRETATLKCYPIPRHDTVYWYQQGPGQDPQFLISFYEKMQSDKGSIPDRFSAQQFSDYHSELNMSSLELGDSALYFCASSLGIRGASSYEQYFGPGTRLTVT.

The chain combines TRBV29-1 with TRBJ1-1, with 9 positions matching TRBD1. CDR3 length equals 13 residues. Germline V gene data show CDR1 as SQVTM and CDR2 as ANQGSEA. The V segment lost 6 bases and the J segment 3 bases; nucleotides outside the gene matches: 5. CDR3 amino acids: CSVLTGGYTEAFF. CDR3 bases: TGCAGCGTACTGACAGGGGGATACACTGAAGCTTTCTTT.

This chain links TRBV29-1 with TRBJ2-2, with D perhaps matching TRBD1 (5 bases). The CDR3 runs to 13 residues. V lost 4 bases to trimming and J lost 0 bases, with 6 bases between them. Germline V gene data show CDR1 as SQVTM and CDR2 as ANQGSEA. This chain's CDR3 is CSVGQPNTGELFF. CDR3 bases: TGCAGCGTTGGACAGCCGAACACCGGGGAGCTGTTTTTT.

The rearrangement uses TRBV20-1 and TRBJ2-1, with D possibly TRBD1 on 5 matching bases. Trimming left V 4 bases short and J 6 bases short, with 19 bases between. The CDR3 is 15 amino acids. The germline V gene encodes CDR1 DFQATT and CDR2 SNEGSKA (reference sequence). The DNA of the CDR3 is TGCAGTGCTAATGGGGTTGCGTGGGGCTCCAATGAGCAGTTCTTC. It specifies CSANGVAWGSNEQFF.

This chain uses TRBV4-2 with TRBJ2-6; TRBD2 matches 9 bases. The CDR3 is made up of 16 amino acids. V lost 7 bases and J lost 2; bases outside the gene matches: 6. The germline V gene encodes CDR1 LGHNA and CDR2 YNFKEQ. The DNA for the CDR3 is TGTGCCAGCACCCCAAGCGGGGGGACTGGGGCCAACGTCCTGACTTTC. Its translation: CASTPSGGTGANVLTF.

The CDR3 coding sequence is TGCGCCAGCAGCTTAACAGGGGGCCCTCCATCGCCCCAGCATTTT. This sequence encodes CASSLTGGPPSPQHF. The chain employs TRBV5-1 and TRBJ1-5, with TRBD1 identical over 9 bases. With V trimmed by 2 bases and J by 9 bases, 9 bases remained unmatched. This CDR3 is built from 15 residues. The V gene's germline CDR1 is SGHRS and CDR2 YFSETQ.

The chain employs TRBV4-3 and TRBJ1-2, with D tentatively TRBD1 (5 bases). Germline V lookup: CDR1 LGHNA, CDR2 YSLEER. The CDR3 length is 19 residues. Trimming pared 0 bases from V and 2 bases from J, leaving 22 bases between. The CDR3 sequence is CASSQEMGTDITENYGYTF. In DNA form, the CDR3 reads TGCGCCAGCAGCCAAGAAATGGGGACCGACATCACAGAGAACTATGGCTACACCTTC.

The chain employs TRBV12-3 or TRBV12-4 and TRBJ2-1; 10 positions agree with TRBD2. This CDR3 spans 16 amino acids. Unmatched junction bases numbered 6, after V lost 5 bases and J lost 2 bases. This CDR3 is CASSAASGGPYNEQFF. The CDR3 region has the DNA TGTGCCAGCAGTGCGGCTAGCGGGGGTCCCTACAATGAGCAGTTCTTC.